The TCR beta chain under discussion was sequenced for a study of beta chain features in type 1 diabetes. Study details: When patients were set against healthy donors, age, gender and cell yields were similar. Findings and caveats of the study: When VDJ junctions were examined, type 1 diabetes patients showed fewer insertions and more deletions. Shorter TCRB CDR3s, moderately but significantly so, were found in Type 1 diabetes patients in all four CD4+ subsets.

The whole isolated RNA underwent reverse transcription, so sequencing captured expressed TCRB transcripts. There were approximately 3.7 million reads on average in the naive, central memory and regulatory T cell samples. Clones were sequenced by immunoSEQ multiplex PCR, and TCRdb holds only the in-frame ones, with some missing. This table holds around 150,000 clones, just over 8% found once. This clone was detected a few times. Its antigen is unknown. The CDR3 length is 15 residues. Trimming cost V 1 base and J 9 bases, with 16 bases left between them. Germline V gene sequence: CDR1 SGHTA, CDR2 FQGNSA.

The chain links TRBV7-2 to TRBJ2-4, with TRBD2 as a possible D gene (6 bases). This TCR was sampled from a woman aged 18-35 years with type 1 diabetes. Sequencing was done on a sample of central memory CD4+ T cells from blood. The CDR3 sequence: CASSLGSQGGGIQYF. The CDR3 DNA reads TGTGCCAGCAGCTTAGGTAGTCAGGGAGGCGGCATTCAGTACTTC.